A selection of T cell receptor beta chains follows, all from one sample in a study of cytomegalovirus exposure and HLA in healthy donors. Only in-frame clones appear in the TCRdb table, and some are missing; sequencing was by immunoSEQ multiplex PCR. Among 150,000 to 200,000 clones listed, more than 75% were seen once. The sequenced material came from PBMCs. These receptors all come from a woman under 30 in good health and CMV-seronegative. The CDR3 runs from the conserved cysteine through the conserved F or W. A D gene is named only where the DNA matches it firmly. Rows may omit the clone size; those that give it use once, few, many or a size class.

v_call	d_call	j_call	clone_size	cdr3_aa	cdr3_nt
TRBV6-1	TRBD1	TRBJ1-2	NA	CASTETGGKQGYTF	TGTGCCAGCACCGAGACAGGGGGCAAGCAAGGCTACACCTTC
TRBV15	TRBD1	TRBJ1-1	NA	CATSRTGGMNTEAFF	TGTGCCACCAGCAGGACAGGGGGGATGAACACTGAAGCTTTCTTT
TRBV5-1	NA	TRBJ1-1	once	CASSKEVRESNTEAFF	TGCGCCAGCAGCAAGGAGGTCCGGGAGTCGAACACTGAAGCTTTCTTT
TRBV9	TRBD2	TRBJ2-5	few	CASSVGASGRGETQYF	TGTGCCAGCAGCGTAGGGGCTAGCGGGAGGGGAGAGACCCAGTACTTC
TRBV19	TRBD1	TRBJ1-1	once	CASSTILRGTGPTEAFF	TGTGCCAGTAGCACTATCCTACGCGGGACAGGGCCGACTGAAGCTTTCTTT
TRBV30	NA	TRBJ2-1	NA	CAYRLGRGRGNEQFF	TGTGCCTACAGACTAGGCCGGGGGAGAGGCAATGAGCAGTTCTTC
TRBV5-6	TRBD1	TRBJ2-1	few	CASSLWSGTGNNEQFF	TGTGCCAGCAGCTTGTGGTCCGGGACAGGGAATAATGAGCAGTTCTTC
TRBV4-2	TRBD2	TRBJ2-5	once	CASSQGRMGGLKETQYF	TGTGCCAGCAGCCAAGGTCGAATGGGAGGGCTAAAAGAGACCCAGTACTTC
TRBV5-6	TRBD2	TRBJ2-1	few	CASSPMAGGLEYNEQFF	TGTGCCAGCAGCCCTATGGCGGGAGGGCTCGAGTACAATGAGCAGTTCTTC
TRBV5-1	NA	TRBJ1-3	NA	CASSLQRQNSGNTIYF	TGCGCCAGCAGCTTGCAGCGGCAGAACTCTGGAAACACCATATATTTT
TRBV18	TRBD2	TRBJ2-1	NA	CASSPLAGGPVSNEQFF	TGTGCCAGCTCACCCCTAGCGGGGGGGCCGGTATCAAATGAGCAGTTCTTC
TRBV29-1	NA	TRBJ1-4	NA	CSDLGGTHNEKLFF	TGCAGCGACTTGGGGGGGACTCATAATGAAAAACTGTTTTTT
TRBV27	TRBD1	TRBJ2-7	NA	CASSRQGTYEQYF	TGTGCCAGCAGTCGACAGGGGACCTACGAGCAGTACTTC
TRBV19	TRBD2	TRBJ2-3	NA	CASSTSSGITDTQYF	TGTGCCAGTAGTACCTCTAGCGGGATCACAGATACGCAGTATTTT
TRBV15	TRBD2	TRBJ2-1	NA	CATSISPTSGDKLSYNEQFF	TGTGCCACCAGCATCTCCCCGACTAGCGGGGACAAGCTCTCCTACAATGAGCAGTTCTTC
TRBV27	NA	TRBJ2-1	NA	CASSYYPQDNEQFF	TGTGCCAGCAGCTACTACCCACAGGACAATGAGCAGTTCTTC
TRBV4-1	TRBD2	TRBJ2-7	once	CASSQAGESYEQYF	TGCGCCAGCAGTCAGGCGGGGGAATCTTACGAGCAGTACTTC
TRBV4-1	TRBD1	TRBJ2-1	NA	CASSQGGQRSVHEQFF	TGCGCCAGCAGCCAAGGGGGACAGAGGTCAGTCCATGAGCAGTTCTTC
TRBV27	NA	TRBJ1-1	NA	CASRQGMNTEAFF	TGTGCCAGCAGACAGGGCATGAACACTGAAGCTTTCTTT
TRBV10-2	TRBD1	TRBJ2-7	NA	CASIRWGQGKKGSYEQYF	TGCGCCAGCATTCGTTGGGGACAGGGAAAGAAGGGCTCCTACGAGCAGTACTTC
TRBV14	NA	TRBJ1-4	NA	CASSQVLGAFEKLFF	TGTGCCAGCAGCCAAGTACTGGGGGCATTTGAAAAACTGTTTTTT
TRBV18	TRBD1	TRBJ1-1	NA	CASSPDRGNTEAFF	TGTGCCAGCTCACCGGACAGGGGGAACACTGAAGCTTTCTTT
TRBV10-3	NA	TRBJ1-5	NA	CAISEGPPQPQHF	TGTGCCATCAGTGAGGGCCCCCCTCAGCCCCAGCATTTT
TRBV5-1	TRBD2	TRBJ2-7	NA	CASSFSAGGLGYEQYF	TGCGCCAGCAGCTTTTCGGCGGGGGGGCTCGGCTACGAGCAGTACTTC
TRBV6-1	TRBD1	TRBJ1-5	NA	CASSEGEDRGPGSNQPQHF	TGTGCCAGCAGTGAAGGGGAGGACAGGGGGCCGGGGAGCAATCAGCCCCAGCATTTT
TRBV7-6	NA	TRBJ2-5	once	CASRLKRGYGETQYF	TGTGCCAGCAGATTAAAACGGGGTTATGGGGAGACCCAGTACTTC
TRBV18	TRBD1	TRBJ2-2	NA	CASSPEQGAAGELFF	TGTGCCAGCTCACCAGAACAGGGGGCCGCCGGGGAGCTGTTTTTT